The entry below gives a single T cell receptor (beta chain) sequence along with its context. Time point indicated: blood from clinic visit 5 months post-surgery; TSC patient then seizure free. At least one anti-epileptic drug was given before surgery. The data belong to a study of brain T cells in children with intractable seizures. V shed 2 bases and J shed 0 bases, with 7 bases lying between them. The CDR3 totals 15 residues. The germline V gene has CDR1 MNHEY and CDR2 SVGEGT. Produced via immunoSEQ multiplex PCR; TCRdb's table is partial and in-frame only. The data contain hundreds of thousands of clones, more than 85% of them seen just once; the ten biggest clones take up about 6%.

The sample in question was peripheral blood, obtained 4 to 6 months after surgery. The sequence was collected from a boy younger than two with tuberous sclerosis and intractable seizures. The chain is built from TRBV6-2 or TRBV6-3 and TRBJ1-4, with unresolved D. CDR3 region: CASSYGPATNEKLFF. As DNA, the CDR3 is TGTGCCAGCAGTTACGGTCCCGCAACTAATGAAAAACTGTTTTTT.